These 11 T cell receptor beta chains were sequenced from one sample in a study of blood T cells in healthy people across ages. A sample-barcoded 5' primer and a J-beta primer mix were used in a second PCR of about 7 to 12 cycles. Via MiXCR, TCRdb re-called the 5' RACE reads, giving one row per CDR3 protein. This sample carries 650,000 to 1,000,000 distinct CDR3 sequences, about half of them seen once, and the ten largest clones take less than 20%. The sequencing sample was made of blood. All receptors come from a man at least 80 years old in good health.

V gene TRBV19 combines with J gene TRBJ2-1; D is uncertain. V was shortened by 3 bases and J by 6 bases, with 3 bases between the two germline ends. CDR1 and CDR2 (germline): LNHDA, SQIVND (reference sequence). There are 11 residues in the CDR3. The CDR3 nucleotides are TGTGCCAGTAGTATCATCAATGAGCAGTTCTTC. This gives the protein CASSIINEQFF.

The gene calls are TRBV12-3 or TRBV12-4 and TRBJ2-5; D gene unclear. The length of the CDR3 is 13 residues. V was clipped by 3 bases and J by 4 bases, with 9 bases between them. The CDR3 DNA follows: TGTGCCAGCAGTTTTGGGGTTGTAGAGACCCAGTACTTC. This encodes CASSFGVVETQYF.

V and J are TRBV12-3 or TRBV12-4 and TRBJ2-1; D is uncertain. V was shortened by 5 bases and J by 9 bases, with 11 bases between the two germline ends. This CDR3 spans 12 amino acids. CDR3 region: CASSPLMPEQFF. In DNA, the CDR3 is TGTGCCAGCAGTCCTCTGATGCCTGAGCAGTTCTTC.

J is TRBJ2-5 and V is TRBV5-1; D possibly corresponds to TRBD2 (6 bases). CDR1 is SGHRS, CDR2 YFSETQ, per germline. The CDR3 is 16 amino acids. The V end was cut by 4 bases, the J end by 4 bases, with 20 bases between. CDR3 sequence (DNA): TGCGCCAGCAGCCGAAGACTTCGAGCGGGTCCAGAGACCCAGTACTTC. Translating it yields CASSRRLRAGPETQYF.

The V call is TRBV2, the J call TRBJ2-7; 12 bases are a match to TRBD2. With 4 bases clipped from V and 3 bases from J, the junction kept 4 bases outside the gene matches. CDR1 is SNHLY, CDR2 FYNNEI, per germline. This CDR3 has 15 residues. CDR3 sequence reads: CASSATSGSIYEQYF. DNA of the CDR3: TGTGCCAGCAGTGCGACTAGCGGGAGTATCTACGAGCAGTACTTC.

This clonotype has ten or more counts. A much larger clonotype is one base distant, so this may be a read error. V gene TRBV12-3 or TRBV12-4 combines with J gene TRBJ2-1, with D uncertain. Near its end, the DNA agrees better with TRBJ2-7, so the J call may be wrong. The CDR3 contains 13 residues. CDR3 in amino acids: CASSLSSYNEQYF. CDR3 nucleotides: TGTGCCAGCAGTTTAAGTTCCTACAATGAGCAGTACTTC.

This clonotype has at least ten counts. The chain carries TRBV9 and TRBJ2-7, with 11 positions matching TRBD1. J lost 2 bases, V lost 0 bases, and 1 base had no gene match. This CDR3 has 15 residues. CDR1 is SGDLS, CDR2 YYNGEE, per germline. CDR3: CASSVGGQGAYEQYF. In nucleotides, the CDR3 is TGTGCCAGCAGCGTAGGGGGACAGGGGGCCTACGAGCAGTACTTC.

The CDR3 here is CSVHRAGSTDTQYF. The CDR3 bases are TGCAGCGTCCACAGGGCCGGGTCCACAGATACGCAGTATTTT. The chain combines TRBV29-1 with TRBJ2-3, with a weak D call TRBD1 (6 bases). The germline V gene encodes CDR1 SQVTM and CDR2 ANQGSEA. Trimming shortened V by 6 bases and J by 2 bases, and 15 bases separated the two germline ends. The CDR3 sequence is 14 residues long.

V gene TRBV20-1 combines with J gene TRBJ2-5, with 7 bases aligning to TRBD2. Unmatched junction bases numbered 12, after V lost 6 bases and J lost 2 bases. From germline, CDR1 is DFQATT and CDR2 SNEGSKA (reference sequence). The CDR3 has 15 residues. Here the CDR3 reads CSAPTAASGQETQYF. Written as DNA, the CDR3 is TGCAGTGCGCCCACGGCGGCTAGCGGACAAGAGACCCAGTACTTC.

The chain carries TRBV20-1 and TRBJ2-5; D gene unclear. Matching the DNA end better, TRBJ2-7 makes the J call doubtful. The CDR3 is made up of 13 amino acids. Germline loops: CDR1 DFQATT, CDR2 SNEGSKA (reference sequence). The CDR3 region has the DNA TGCAGTGCAGGCGATCTGATAGGTGGCGAGCAGTACTTC. It translates to CSAGDLIGGEQYF.

The chain is built from TRBV29-1 and TRBJ1-3; no reliable D call. This CDR3 has 14 residues. Germline assignment: CDR1 SQVTM and CDR2 ANQGSEA. The DNA for the CDR3 is TGCAAGCTCTGTCGGCTGTTGACTGGAAACACCATATATTTT. Protein: CKLCRLLTGNTIYF.